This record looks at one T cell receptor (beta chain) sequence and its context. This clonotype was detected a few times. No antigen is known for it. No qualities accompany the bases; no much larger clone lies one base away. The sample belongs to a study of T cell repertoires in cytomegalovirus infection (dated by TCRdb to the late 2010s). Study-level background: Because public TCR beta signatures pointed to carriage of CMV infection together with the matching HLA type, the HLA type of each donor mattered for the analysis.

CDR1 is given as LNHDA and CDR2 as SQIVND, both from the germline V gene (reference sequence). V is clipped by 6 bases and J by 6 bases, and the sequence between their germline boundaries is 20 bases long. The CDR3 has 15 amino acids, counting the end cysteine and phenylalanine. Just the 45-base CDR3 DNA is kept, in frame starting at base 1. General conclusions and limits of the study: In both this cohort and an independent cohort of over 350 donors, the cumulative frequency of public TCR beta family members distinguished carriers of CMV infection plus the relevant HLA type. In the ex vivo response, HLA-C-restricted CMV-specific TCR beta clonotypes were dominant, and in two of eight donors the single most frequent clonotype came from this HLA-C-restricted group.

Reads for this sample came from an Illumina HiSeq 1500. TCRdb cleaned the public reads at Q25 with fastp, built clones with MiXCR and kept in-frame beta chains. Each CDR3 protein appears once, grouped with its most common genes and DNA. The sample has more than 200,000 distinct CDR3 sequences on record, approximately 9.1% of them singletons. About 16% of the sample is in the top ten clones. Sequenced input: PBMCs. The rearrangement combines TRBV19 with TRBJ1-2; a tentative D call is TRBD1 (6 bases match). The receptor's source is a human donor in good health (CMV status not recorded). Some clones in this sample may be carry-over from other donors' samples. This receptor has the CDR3 CASRSPGQTIHGYTF. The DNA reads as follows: TGTGCCAGTAGGAGCCCGGGACAAACAATCCATGGCTACACCTTC. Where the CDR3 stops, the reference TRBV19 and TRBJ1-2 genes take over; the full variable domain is DGGITQSPKYLFRKEGQNVTLSCEQNLNHDAMYWYRQDPGQGLRLIYYSQIVNDFQKGDIAEGYSVSREKKESFPLTVTSAQKNPTAFYLCASRSPGQTIHGYTFGSGTRLTVV.